Listed here are 23 T cell receptor beta chains from one sample, sequenced in a study of identical twins. TCRdb re-called the 5' RACE reads with MiXCR, one entry per CDR3 protein. The table includes approximately 620,000 distinct CDR3 sequences, 8.6% detected once. A further study also used this sample, focusing on yellow fever vaccine responses in identical twins.

Sequencing input: PBMCs. The origin of the receptors is a young woman in good health.

This clonotype was found a few times. The gene calls are TRBV11-2 and TRBJ2-7; the D is unclear. The CDR3 loop spans 12 amino acids. The germline CDR1 and CDR2 sequences are SGHAT and FQNNGV. The V end was cut by 5 bases, the J end by 7 bases, with 12 bases between. DNA for the CDR3: TGTGCCAGCAGCAACATTACTCGGGAGCAGTACTTC. Its protein product is CASSNITREQYF.

The chain carries TRBV27 and TRBJ2-2; 8 bases are shared with TRBD1. Trimming removed 8 bases from V and 2 bases from J; junction bases left unmatched: 4. This CDR3 comprises 14 residues. Germline V lookup: CDR1 MNHEY, CDR2 SMNVEV (reference sequence). The CDR3 region has the DNA TGTGCCAGCGGACAGGGCCTAAACACCGGGGAGCTGTTTTTT. Encoded protein: CASGQGLNTGELFF.

This clonotype came up a few times. The chain couples TRBV11-3 to TRBJ2-2; 7 positions agree with TRBD1. Germline assignment: CDR1 SGHNT and CDR2 YENEEA. V shed 1 base, J shed 1 base, and the junction held 3 bases outside the gene matches. The CDR3 length is 16 residues. This CDR3 reads CASSLGGGLNTGELFF. In nucleotides, the CDR3 is TGTGCCAGCAGCTTAGGAGGGGGCCTGAACACCGGGGAGCTGTTTTTT.

This clonotype was detected a few times. Germline and junction disagree at one end, which may indicate a read error. The chain joins TRBV7-7 to TRBJ2-2; a possible D gene is TRBD1 (6 bases). The CDR3 sequence is 15 residues long. In germline, CDR1 is SSHAT, CDR2 FNYEAQ (reference sequence). The CDR3 DNA sequence: TGTGCTAGCAGCCAACCGGGACAGAACACCGGGGAGCTGTTTTTT. Translation gives CASSQPGQNTGELFF.

V and J are TRBV6-5 and TRBJ2-2; the match to TRBD2 covers 9 bases. The germline V gene encodes CDR1 MNHEY and CDR2 SVGAGI. V trimming: 2 bases; J trimming: 7 bases; junction bases outside the gene matches: 5. The CDR3 is 15 residues long. The CDR3 bases are TGTGCCAGCAGTTACAGCGGGGGGATCCTCGGGGAGCTGTTTTTT. This translates into CASSYSGGILGELFF.

This clonotype was detected ten times or more. The chain links TRBV14 to TRBJ1-1; D gene unclear. CDR1 and CDR2 (germline): SGHDN, FVKESK. The germline V and J ends were trimmed by 3 bases and 3 bases, with 8 bases remaining between them. The CDR3 contains 13 residues. The CDR3 coding sequence is TGTGCCAGCAGCCAGACCCGTTACACTGAAGCTTTCTTT. Its protein product is CASSQTRYTEAFF.

There are many counts of this clonotype. The V call is TRBV5-1, the J call TRBJ2-2; 9 bases agree with TRBD1. Per the germline V gene, CDR1 is SGHRS and CDR2 is YFSETQ. V lost 1 base, J lost 4 bases, and 8 bases stayed unmatched. The CDR3 has 17 amino acids. The CDR3 reads CASSLSFLTGGTGELFF. The CDR3 nucleotides read TGCGCCAGCAGCTTGTCCTTCCTGACAGGGGGCACCGGGGAGCTGTTTTTT. The full variable domain, with the rest looked up from reference TRBV5-1 and TRBJ2-2, is KAGVTQTPRYLIKTRGQQVTLSCSPISGHRSVSWYQQTPGQGLQFLFEYFSETQRNKGNFPGRFSGRQFSNSRSEMNVSTLELGDSALYLCASSLSFLTGGTGELFFGEGSRLTVL.

The chain joins TRBV6-1 to TRBJ2-5, with 10 bases lining up with TRBD2. The germline V gene encodes CDR1 MNHNS and CDR2 SASEGT. This CDR3 has 15 amino acids. V gave up 7 bases and J gave up 1 base; unmatched junction bases: 6. The CDR3 DNA reads as TGTGCCAGCAACCTAAGCGGGAGGGCCCAAGAGACCCAGTACTTC. Translated, it gives CASNLSGRAQETQYF.

The V gene is TRBV24-1, the J gene TRBJ2-1, with 16 nucleotides matching TRBD2. The germline CDR1 and CDR2 sequences are KGHDR and SFDVKD. V shed 4 bases, J shed 8 bases, and the junction held 7 bases outside the gene matches. The CDR3 totals 17 residues. The CDR3 here is CATSERGTSGGADEQFF. In nucleotides, the CDR3 is TGTGCCACCAGTGAGCGAGGGACTAGCGGGGGGGCCGATGAGCAGTTCTTC.

This clonotype was seen a handful of times. The V gene is TRBV9, the J gene TRBJ2-1; D is unclear. The CDR3 runs 14 residues. The ends were cut back, 0 bases at V and 6 bases at J, with 10 bases in the middle. The germline V gene has CDR1 SGDLS and CDR2 YYNGEE. This CDR3 is CASSVGLDSNEQFF. In nucleotides, the CDR3 is TGTGCCAGCAGCGTAGGTCTAGATAGCAATGAGCAGTTCTTC.

There are a few counts of this clonotype. The V call is TRBV27, the J call TRBJ2-2; the D gene could be TRBD1 or TRBD2 (5 bases each). Trimming shortened V by 3 bases and J by 3 bases, and 8 bases separated the two germline ends. CDR3 length: 14 residues. Germline lookup yields CDR1 MNHEY and CDR2 SMNVEV (reference sequence). The CDR3, as DNA: TGTGCCAGCAGTTTTATGGGGGACACCGGGGAGCTGTTTTTT. Amino acid sequence: CASSFMGDTGELFF.

This clonotype was counted at least ten times. The J gene is TRBJ2-7, the V gene TRBV12-3 or TRBV12-4; D ambiguous. V was shortened by 6 bases and J by 9 bases, with 18 bases between the two germline ends. The CDR3 spans 13 residues. CDR3 DNA: TGTGCCAGCAGCTTCCTAGGCCCGGCTAGGCAGTACTTC. It specifies CASSFLGPARQYF.

This sequence joins TRBV25-1 and TRBJ2-5; 9 bases map to TRBD1. The CDR3 has 12 residues. From germline, CDR1 is MGHDK and CDR2 SYGVNS. V was clipped by 5 bases and J by 11 bases; unmatched bases: 6. The CDR3 bases are TGTGCCAGCAGTTTCCGGGACAGGGCACAGTACTTC. This codes for CASSFRDRAQYF.

The chain couples TRBV6-6 to TRBJ2-5, with 7 bases fitting TRBD1. The CDR3 has 12 residues. The V segment lost 10 bases and the J segment 0 bases; nucleotides outside the gene matches: 2. CDR1 MNHNY and CDR2 SVGAGI come from the germline V gene (reference sequence). The CDR3 reads CAIGTDQETQYF. CDR3 sequence (DNA): TGTGCCATCGGGACAGACCAAGAGACCCAGTACTTC.

This clonotype was seen a handful of times. The chain has TRBV5-1 and TRBJ1-4, with TRBD1 identical over 9 bases. This CDR3 is 15 amino acids long. V shed 7 bases and J 7 bases; nucleotides not matched to a gene: 11. Germline CDR1 reads SGHRS; CDR2 reads YFSETQ. CDR3 DNA sequence: TGCGCCAGCGGAATACAGGGGGCTGTCGGTGAAAAACTGTTTTTT. Protein: CASGIQGAVGEKLFF.

This chain joins TRBV20-1 and TRBJ2-1, with D uncertain. This CDR3 is built from 15 residues. Trimming took off 4 bases at V and 6 bases at J, with 19 bases between the two ends. CDR1 DFQATT and CDR2 SNEGSKA come from the germline V gene (reference sequence). The CDR3 nucleotides read TGCAGTGCTATCCCCTTGGGTTCTGGGGTCAATGAGCAGTTCTTC. This translates into CSAIPLGSGVNEQFF.

The chain couples TRBV5-6 to TRBJ2-7; D gene ambiguous. The CDR3 is made up of 12 amino acids. Looked up from germline, CDR1 is SGHDT and CDR2 is YYEEEE. The ends were cut back, 0 bases at V and 9 bases at J, with 10 bases in the middle. The CDR3 reads CASSLAISGQYF. The CDR3 nucleotides read TGTGCCAGCAGCTTGGCCATTTCCGGGCAGTACTTC.

This clonotype was seen at least ten times. The V gene is TRBV20-1, the J gene TRBJ1-1; D not resolved. Germline CDR1 is DFQATT and CDR2 is SNEGSKA (reference sequence). V lost 4 bases, J lost 4 bases, and 4 bases lay in between. The CDR3 is 10 amino acids. CDR3 in amino acids: CSATGTEAFF. As DNA, the CDR3 is TGCAGTGCTACAGGCACTGAAGCTTTCTTT.

The table lists this clonotype with many counts. V is TRBV5-1 and J is TRBJ2-7, with 8 bases fitting TRBD1. The length of the CDR3 is 14 residues. V was pared by 4 bases and J by 2 bases, with 5 bases of the junction left unmatched. Germline CDR1 is SGHRS and CDR2 is YFSETQ. The CDR3 DNA reads TGCGCCAGCAGCCCGACAGGGGAGGCCTACGAGCAGTACTTC. This sequence encodes CASSPTGEAYEQYF.

This clonotype was counted a few times. V is TRBV7-2 and J is TRBJ2-3; 10 bases are shared with TRBD2. The CDR3 sequence is 15 residues long. Germline V CDR1 and CDR2: SGHTA, FQGNSA. V lost 4 bases to trimming and J lost 9 bases; unmatched junction nucleotides: 10. CDR3: CASSYSGGGARTQYF. Written as DNA, the CDR3 is TGTGCCAGCAGCTACAGCGGGGGGGGCGCTAGAACGCAGTATTTT.

This clonotype has only a few counts. The rearrangement uses TRBV3-1 and TRBJ2-3, with 13 bases that match TRBD2. The CDR3 extends over 16 amino acids. Trimming removed 4 bases from V and 2 bases from J; junction bases left unmatched: 3. Germline V lookup: CDR1 LGHDT, CDR2 YNNKEL (reference sequence). This CDR3 reads CASSPTSGRATDTQYF. Here the CDR3 DNA reads TGTGCCAGCAGCCCAACTAGCGGGAGGGCCACAGATACGCAGTATTTT.

Sample share makes this clonotype medium-sized. The J gene is TRBJ2-5, the V gene TRBV29-1; 7 bases match TRBD1. The V gene end was trimmed by 4 bases and the J gene end by 3 bases; junction bases not matched to a gene: 2. Germline CDR1 reads SQVTM; CDR2 reads ANQGSEA. The CDR3 covers 12 residues. The CDR3 nucleotides read TGCAGCGTTGTTGGACAGGAAGAGACCCAGTACTTC. Amino acid sequence: CSVVGQEETQYF.

This clonotype was observed a handful of times. The gene calls are TRBV6-5 and TRBJ2-1; 11 positions agree with TRBD2. The CDR3 spans 16 residues. J was trimmed by 9 bases and V by 4 bases; bases with no gene match: 11. Per germline, CDR1 MNHEY and CDR2 SVGAGI. The CDR3 loop reads CASSSLSGGAEGEQFF. Here the CDR3 DNA reads TGTGCCAGCAGTTCCCTTAGCGGGGGGGCCGAGGGTGAGCAGTTCTTC.